A single sample is the source of the 3 T cell receptor beta chains below, sequenced in a study of response to subunit inactivated influenza vaccine. TCRdb reprocessed the RT-PCR reads with MiXCR, giving one entry per CDR3 protein. The sample has over 800,000 distinct CDR3 sequences; about 20% are singletons. The sample was PBMCs from blood, taken around 5 days after vaccination. These receptors originate from a man aged 50 to 60 who received an inactivated influenza vaccine.

The V gene is TRBV11-2, the J gene TRBJ2-3; TRBD2 matches 13 bases. CDR3 length equals 18 residues. The germline V gene has CDR1 SGHAT and CDR2 FQNNGV. With V trimmed by 0 bases and J by 3 bases, 6 bases remained unmatched. The CDR3 region is CASSLDRLAGGYTDTQYF. CDR3 DNA sequence: TGTGCCAGCAGCTTAGATCGACTAGCGGGGGGATATACAGATACGCAGTATTTT.

The chain uses TRBV7-2 and TRBJ2-3; 8 bases agree with TRBD1. Germline loops: CDR1 SGHTA, CDR2 FQGNSA. V shed 3 bases and J 4 bases; nucleotides not matched to a gene: 6. The CDR3 has 15 residues. This CDR3 reads CASSLRTGKADTQYF. The CDR3, as DNA: TGTGCCAGCAGCTTGCGGACAGGGAAGGCAGATACGCAGTATTTT.

Points on this clonotype: A read error may be the cause here, since a much bigger clone is one base away. The V call is TRBV20-1, the J call TRBJ2-2, with D perhaps matching TRBD2 (5 bases). CDR3 length: 15 residues. From germline, CDR1 is DFQATT and CDR2 SNEGSKA (reference sequence). The CDR3 loop is CTARTARRAAGELFF. CDR3 in DNA: TGCACTGCTAGAACCGCCCGGAGAGCGGCCGGGGAGCTGTTTTTT.